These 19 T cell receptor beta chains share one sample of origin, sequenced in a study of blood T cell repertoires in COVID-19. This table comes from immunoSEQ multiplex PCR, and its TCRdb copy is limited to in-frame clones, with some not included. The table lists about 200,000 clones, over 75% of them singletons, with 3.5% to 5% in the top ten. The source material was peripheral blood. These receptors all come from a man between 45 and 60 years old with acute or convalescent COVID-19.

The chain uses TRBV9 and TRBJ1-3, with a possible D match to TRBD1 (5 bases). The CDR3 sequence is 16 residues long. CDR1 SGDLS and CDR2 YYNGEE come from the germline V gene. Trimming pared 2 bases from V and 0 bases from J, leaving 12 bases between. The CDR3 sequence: CASSVDSFSSGNTIYF. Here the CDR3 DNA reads TGTGCCAGCAGCGTCGACAGTTTTAGCTCTGGAAACACCATATATTTT.

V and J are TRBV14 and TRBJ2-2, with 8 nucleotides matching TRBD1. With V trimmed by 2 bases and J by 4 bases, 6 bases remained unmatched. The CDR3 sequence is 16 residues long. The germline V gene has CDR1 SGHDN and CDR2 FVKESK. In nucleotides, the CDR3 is TGTGCCAGCAGCCAATGGACAGGGATTACCACCGGGGAGCTGTTTTTT. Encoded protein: CASSQWTGITTGELFF. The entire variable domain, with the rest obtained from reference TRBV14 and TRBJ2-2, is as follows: EAGVTQFPSHSVIEKGQTVTLRCDPISGHDNLYWYRRVMGKEIKFLLHFVKESKQDESGMPNNRFLAERTGGTYSTLKVQPAELEDSGVYFCASSQWTGITTGELFFGEGSRLTVL.

As DNA, the CDR3 is TGTGCCAGCAGCTTTACAGGGGTCAGCGACGAGCAGTACTTC. Translation gives CASSFTGVSDEQYF. The chain employs TRBV13 and TRBJ2-7, with 7 bases lining up with TRBD1. The V gene end was trimmed by 3 bases and the J gene end by 5 bases; junction bases not matched to a gene: 7. This CDR3 region has 14 residues. Germline V gives CDR1 PRHDT, CDR2 FYEKMQ (reference sequence).

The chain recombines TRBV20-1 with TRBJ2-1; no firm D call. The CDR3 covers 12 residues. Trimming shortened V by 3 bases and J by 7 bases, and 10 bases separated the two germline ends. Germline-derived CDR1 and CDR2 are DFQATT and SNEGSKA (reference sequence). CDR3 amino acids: CSASLVSNEQFF. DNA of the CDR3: TGCAGTGCTAGTCTAGTTTCAAATGAGCAGTTCTTC.

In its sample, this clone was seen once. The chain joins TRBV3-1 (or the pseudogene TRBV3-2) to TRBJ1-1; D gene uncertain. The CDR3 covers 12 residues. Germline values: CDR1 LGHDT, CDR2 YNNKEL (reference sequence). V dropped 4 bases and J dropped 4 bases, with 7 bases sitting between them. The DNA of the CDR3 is TGTGCCAGCAGCCTTGAGGGCACTGAAGCTTTCTTT. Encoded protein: CASSLEGTEAFF.

CDR3 loop: CASSTGQGSSYEQYF. For the CDR3, the DNA is TGTGCCAGCAGCACCGGACAGGGGAGCTCCTACGAGCAGTACTTC. The chain combines TRBV5-4 with TRBJ2-7; 9 bases are a match to TRBD1. With V trimmed by 4 bases and J by 0 bases, 5 bases remained unmatched. Per the germline V gene, CDR1 is SGHNT and CDR2 is YYREEE (reference sequence). The CDR3 runs to 15 residues. The whole variable domain, filled in from reference TRBV5-4 and TRBJ2-7, reads ETGVTQSPTHLIKTRGQQVTLRCSSQSGHNTVSWYQQALGQGPQFIFQYYREEENGRGNFPPRFSGLQFPNYSSELNVNALELDDSALYLCASSTGQGSSYEQYFGPGTRLTVT.

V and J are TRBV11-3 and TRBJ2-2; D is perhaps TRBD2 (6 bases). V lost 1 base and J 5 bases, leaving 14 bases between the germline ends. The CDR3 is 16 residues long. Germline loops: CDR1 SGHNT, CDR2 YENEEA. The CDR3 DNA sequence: TGTGCCAGCAGCTTAGTCCAGGGAGGTCTAACCGGGGAGCTGTTTTTT. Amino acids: CASSLVQGGLTGELFF.

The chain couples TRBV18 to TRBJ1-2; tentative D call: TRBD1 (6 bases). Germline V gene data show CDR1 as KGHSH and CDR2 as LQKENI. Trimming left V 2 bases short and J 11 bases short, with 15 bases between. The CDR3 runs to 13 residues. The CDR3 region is CASSPSDSGAYTF. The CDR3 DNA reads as TGTGCCAGCTCACCATCGGACAGCGGTGCATACACCTTC.

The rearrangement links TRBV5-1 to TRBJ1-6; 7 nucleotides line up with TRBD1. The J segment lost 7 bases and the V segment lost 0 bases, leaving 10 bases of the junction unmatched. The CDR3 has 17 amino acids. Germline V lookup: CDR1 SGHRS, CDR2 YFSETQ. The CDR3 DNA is TGCGCCAGCAGCTTGGAAGGGGGACAGTTGGGGAATTCACCCCTCCACTTT. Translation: CASSLEGGQLGNSPLHF. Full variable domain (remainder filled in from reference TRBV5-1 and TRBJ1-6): KAGVTQTPRYLIKTRGQQVTLSCSPISGHRSVSWYQQTPGQGLQFLFEYFSETQRNKGNFPGRFSGRQFSNSRSEMNVSTLELGDSALYLCASSLEGGQLGNSPLHFGNGTRLTVT.

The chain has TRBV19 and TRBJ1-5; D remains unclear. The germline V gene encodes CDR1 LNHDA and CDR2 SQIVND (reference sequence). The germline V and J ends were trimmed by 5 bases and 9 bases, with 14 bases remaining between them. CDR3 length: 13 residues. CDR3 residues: CASSALTPLPQHF. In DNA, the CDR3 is TGTGCCAGTAGTGCTCTAACCCCATTGCCCCAGCATTTT.

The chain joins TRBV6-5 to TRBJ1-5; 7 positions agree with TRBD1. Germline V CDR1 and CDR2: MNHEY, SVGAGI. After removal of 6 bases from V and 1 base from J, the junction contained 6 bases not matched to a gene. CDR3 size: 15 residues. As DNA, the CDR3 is TGTGCCAGCAGGAGACAGGGTACAAGCAATCAGCCCCAGCATTTT. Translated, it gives CASRRQGTSNQPQHF.

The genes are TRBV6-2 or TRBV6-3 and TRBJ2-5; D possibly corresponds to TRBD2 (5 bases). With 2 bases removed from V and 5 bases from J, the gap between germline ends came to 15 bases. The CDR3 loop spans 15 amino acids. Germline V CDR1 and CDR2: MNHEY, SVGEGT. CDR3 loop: CASSYPRVARETQYF. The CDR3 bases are TGTGCCAGCAGTTACCCCCGGGTAGCGAGGGAGACCCAGTACTTC.

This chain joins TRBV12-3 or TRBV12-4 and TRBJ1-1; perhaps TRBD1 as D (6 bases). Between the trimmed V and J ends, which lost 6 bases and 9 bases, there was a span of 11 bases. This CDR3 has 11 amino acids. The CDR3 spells CASRGAEKAFF. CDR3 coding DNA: TGTGCCAGCAGGGGGGCCGAAAAAGCTTTCTTT.

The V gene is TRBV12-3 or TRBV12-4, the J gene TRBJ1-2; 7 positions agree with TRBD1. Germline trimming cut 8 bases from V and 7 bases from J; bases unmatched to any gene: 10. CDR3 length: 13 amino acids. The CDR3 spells CASGDSSGVGYTF. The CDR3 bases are TGTGCCAGCGGGGACAGTAGTGGAGTTGGCTACACCTTC.

The CDR3 nucleotides are TGTGCCAGTAGTGCCCGGGACAGGGAGGTCATTCAGTACTTC. This gives the protein CASSARDREVIQYF. This sequence joins TRBV19 and TRBJ2-4; TRBD1 aligns across 9 bases. With V trimmed by 5 bases and J by 9 bases, 8 bases remained unmatched. This CDR3 region has 14 residues. The germline CDR1 and CDR2 sequences are LNHDA and SQIVND (reference sequence).

The CDR3 sequence: CASSVGGQGGNQPQHF. CDR3 DNA: TGTGCCAGCAGCGTAGGTGGACAGGGTGGCAATCAGCCCCAGCATTTT. The rearrangement links TRBV9 to TRBJ1-5, with 8 bases identical to TRBD1. The CDR3 runs 16 residues. Germline lookup yields CDR1 SGDLS and CDR2 YYNGEE. V dropped 0 bases and J dropped 2; count of bases not matched to a gene: 4.

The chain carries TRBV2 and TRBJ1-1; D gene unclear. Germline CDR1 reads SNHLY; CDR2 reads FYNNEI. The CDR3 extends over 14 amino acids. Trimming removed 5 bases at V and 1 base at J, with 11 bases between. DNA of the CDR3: TGTGCCAGCAGTATCGACAACGGGAACACTGAAGCTTTCTTT. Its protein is CASSIDNGNTEAFF.

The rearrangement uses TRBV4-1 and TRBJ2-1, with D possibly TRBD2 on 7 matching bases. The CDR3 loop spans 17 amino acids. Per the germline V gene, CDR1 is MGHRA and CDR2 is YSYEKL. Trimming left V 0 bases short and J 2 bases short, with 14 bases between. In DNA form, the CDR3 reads TGCGCCAGCAGCCAAGATGGGGAGGGGGAGACCTACAATGAGCAGTTCTTC. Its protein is CASSQDGEGETYNEQFF.

The CDR3 region has the DNA TGTGCCAGCAGTCCAGGGGCCCACTATGGCTACACCTTC. This codes for CASSPGAHYGYTF. The V gene is TRBV12-3 or TRBV12-4, the J gene TRBJ1-2; D may be TRBD1 (6 bases). The CDR3 is 13 residues long. Trimming took off 5 bases at V and 3 bases at J, with 10 bases between the two ends.